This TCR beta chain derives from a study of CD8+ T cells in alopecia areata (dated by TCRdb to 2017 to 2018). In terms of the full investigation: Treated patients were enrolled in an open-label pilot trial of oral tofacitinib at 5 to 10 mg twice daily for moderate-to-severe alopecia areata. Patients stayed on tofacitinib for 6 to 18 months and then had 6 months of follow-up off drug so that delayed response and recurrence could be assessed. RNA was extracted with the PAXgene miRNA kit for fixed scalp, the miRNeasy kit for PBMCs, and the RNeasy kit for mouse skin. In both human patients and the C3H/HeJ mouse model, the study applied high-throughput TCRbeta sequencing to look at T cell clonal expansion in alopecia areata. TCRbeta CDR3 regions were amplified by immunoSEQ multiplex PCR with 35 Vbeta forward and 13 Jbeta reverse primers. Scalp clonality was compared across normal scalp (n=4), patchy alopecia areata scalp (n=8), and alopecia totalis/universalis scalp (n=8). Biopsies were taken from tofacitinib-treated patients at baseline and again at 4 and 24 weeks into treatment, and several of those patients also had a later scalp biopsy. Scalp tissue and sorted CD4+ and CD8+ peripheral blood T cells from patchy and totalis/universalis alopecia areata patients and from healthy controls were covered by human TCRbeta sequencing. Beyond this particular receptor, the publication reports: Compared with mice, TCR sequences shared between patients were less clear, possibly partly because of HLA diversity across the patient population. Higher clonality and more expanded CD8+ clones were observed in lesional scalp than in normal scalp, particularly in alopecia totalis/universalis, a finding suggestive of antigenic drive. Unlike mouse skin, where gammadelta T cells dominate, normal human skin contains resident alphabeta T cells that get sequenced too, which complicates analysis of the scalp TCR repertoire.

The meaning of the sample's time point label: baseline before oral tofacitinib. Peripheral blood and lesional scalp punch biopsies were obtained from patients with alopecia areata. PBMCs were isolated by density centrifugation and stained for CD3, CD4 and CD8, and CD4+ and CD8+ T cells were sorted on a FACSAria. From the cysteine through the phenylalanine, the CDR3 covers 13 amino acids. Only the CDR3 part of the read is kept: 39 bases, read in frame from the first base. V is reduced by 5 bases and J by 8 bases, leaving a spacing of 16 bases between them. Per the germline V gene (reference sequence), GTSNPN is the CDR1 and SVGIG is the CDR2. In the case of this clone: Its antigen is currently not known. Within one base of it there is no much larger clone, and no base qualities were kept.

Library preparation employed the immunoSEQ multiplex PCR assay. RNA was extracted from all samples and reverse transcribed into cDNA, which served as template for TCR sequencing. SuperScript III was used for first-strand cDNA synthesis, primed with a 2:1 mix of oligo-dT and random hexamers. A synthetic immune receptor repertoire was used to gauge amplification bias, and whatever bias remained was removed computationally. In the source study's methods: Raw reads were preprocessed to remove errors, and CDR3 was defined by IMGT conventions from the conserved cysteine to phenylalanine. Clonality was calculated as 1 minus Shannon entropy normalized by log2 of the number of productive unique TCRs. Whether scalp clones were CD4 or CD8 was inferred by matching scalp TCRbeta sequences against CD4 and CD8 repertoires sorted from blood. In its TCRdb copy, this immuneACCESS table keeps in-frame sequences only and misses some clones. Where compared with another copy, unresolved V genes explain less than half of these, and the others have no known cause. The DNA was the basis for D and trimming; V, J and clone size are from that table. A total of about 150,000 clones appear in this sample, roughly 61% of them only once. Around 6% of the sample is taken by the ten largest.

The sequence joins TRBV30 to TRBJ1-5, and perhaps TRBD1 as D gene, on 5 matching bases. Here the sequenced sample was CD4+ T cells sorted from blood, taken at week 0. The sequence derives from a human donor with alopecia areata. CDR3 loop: CAWGLEGLKPQHF. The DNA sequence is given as TGTGCCTGGGGGCTTGAGGGGTTGAAGCCCCAGCATTTT.